These 11 T cell receptor beta chains were sequenced from one sample in a study of T cells after yellow fever vaccination. TCRdb re-derived calls from the 5' RACE reads in MiXCR, one entry per CDR3 protein. The sample has some 600,000 distinct CDR3 sequences; roughly 12% are singletons. The sequences come from PBMCs, collected on the day of the yellow fever booster vaccination. These receptor sequences come from a man aged 25-45 years who received the YFV17D yellow fever vaccine.

This clonotype was counted ten times or more. The V gene is TRBV6-2 or TRBV6-3, the J gene TRBJ2-1; TRBD2 matches 12 bases. Germline CDR1 MNHEY, CDR2 SVGEGT. Unmatched junction bases numbered 8, after V lost 5 bases and J lost 9 bases. CDR3 length equals 15 residues. CDR3 in amino acids: CASSVTSGSFGEQFF. The CDR3 nucleotides read TGTGCCAGCAGTGTGACTAGCGGGAGTTTCGGTGAGCAGTTCTTC.

This chain links TRBV20-1 with TRBJ2-1; possibly TRBD2 for D (8 bases). CDR1 and CDR2 (germline): DFQATT, SNEGSKA (reference sequence). V lost 7 bases and J 2 bases, leaving 21 bases between the germline ends. The length of the CDR3 is 16 residues. The CDR3 region has the DNA TGCAGTGGAGGGGGCGAACTAGCGGAACCCTACAATGAGCAGTTCTTC. It yields the protein CSGGGELAEPYNEQFF.

The rearrangement links TRBV19 to TRBJ2-1, with no clear D. Trimming took 3 bases from V and 6 from J, leaving 6 bases between them. This CDR3 has 12 residues. CDR1 and CDR2 (germline): LNHDA, SQIVND (reference sequence). Written as DNA, the CDR3 is TGTGCCAGTAGTATTACCGTCAATGAGCAGTTCTTC. Translation gives CASSITVNEQFF.

This sequence joins TRBV27 and TRBJ1-4; D is unclear. Germline-derived CDR1 and CDR2 are MNHEY and SMNVEV (reference sequence). V was trimmed by 1 base and J by 8 bases, leaving 26 bases between them. The CDR3 runs 19 residues. The CDR3 nucleotides read TGTGCCAGCAGTTTATTTCCCCCCGTTCAGGCTACCCTAATCGAAAAACTGTTTTTT. Translated: CASSLFPPVQATLIEKLFF.

The chain combines TRBV5-5 with TRBJ2-5, with 7 bases that match TRBD1. The CDR3 covers 15 residues. Per germline, CDR1 SGHKS and CDR2 YYEKEE (reference sequence). Germline trimming cut 4 bases from V and 5 bases from J; bases unmatched to any gene: 11. DNA of the CDR3: TGTGCCAGCAGCGTCCTCAGGGGGTATCAGGAGACCCAGTACTTC. Translation: CASSVLRGYQETQYF.

This sequence joins TRBV5-6 and TRBJ2-5, with D maybe TRBD1 (6 bases). The CDR3 consists of 16 residues. CDR1 is SGHDT, CDR2 YYEEEE, per germline. Between the trimmed V and J ends, which lost 0 bases and 1 base, there was a span of 13 bases. In DNA, the CDR3 is TGTGCCAGCAGCTTGGCATTTGGACAGATCCAAGAGACCCAGTACTTC. This codes for CASSLAFGQIQETQYF.

There are a few counts of this clonotype. This chain joins TRBV10-3 and TRBJ2-1; 9 positions agree with TRBD2. Germline assignment: CDR1 ENHRY and CDR2 SYGVKD. V shed 10 bases and J 9 bases; nucleotides not matched to a gene: 16. This CDR3 has 15 residues. CDR3 bases: TGTGCCACCGGGGCGGGAGGGCCCTCAACTTCTGAGCAGTTCTTC. It translates to CATGAGGPSTSEQFF.

The chain uses TRBV12-3 or TRBV12-4 and TRBJ2-7, with a possible D match to TRBD2 (5 bases). CDR3 length equals 14 residues. V lost 1 base and J lost 6, with 13 bases in between. The CDR3 bases are TGTGCCAGCAGTTTAGGTGGGAGTTCGGGCGAGCAGTACTTC. Translation: CASSLGGSSGEQYF.

V gene TRBV20-1 combines with J gene TRBJ2-5; D gene ambiguous. The V gene lost 7 bases and the J gene lost 1 base, with 16 bases spanning the gap. The CDR3 runs to 14 residues. The germline V gene encodes CDR1 DFQATT and CDR2 SNEGSKA (reference sequence). This CDR3 reads CSGGLTGGQETQYF. For the CDR3, the DNA is TGCAGTGGCGGTTTAACCGGCGGCCAAGAGACCCAGTACTTC.

The chain links TRBV11-2 to TRBJ1-1; TRBD1 matches 7 bases. CDR1 and CDR2 (germline): SGHAT, FQNNGV. This CDR3 comprises 14 residues. The J segment lost 4 bases and the V segment lost 2 bases, leaving 4 bases of the junction unmatched. CDR3 sequence: CASSLRRDSTEAFF. The CDR3 DNA follows: TGTGCCAGCAGCTTACGCCGGGACAGCACTGAAGCTTTCTTT.

This clonotype was recorded many times. The V call is TRBV5-1, the J call TRBJ2-1; the match to TRBD2 covers 7 bases. With 0 bases clipped from V and 9 bases from J, the junction kept 0 bases outside the gene matches. The length of the CDR3 is 12 residues. Germline V gene sequence: CDR1 SGHRS, CDR2 YFSETQ. The chain's CDR3 is CASSLVAGEQFF. In DNA, the CDR3 is TGCGCCAGCAGCTTGGTAGCGGGTGAGCAGTTCTTC.